This T cell receptor beta chain was sequenced during a study of radiotherapy plus CTLA-4 blockade in lung cancer. Study context: Disease control was present in 31% of patients, and objective responses in around 18%.

Sequencing was performed with immunoSEQ multiplex PCR; in TCRdb, only in-frame clones are kept and a portion is missing. Of approximately 60,000 clones in the sample, roughly 80% were seen once. This clone has only one observation. The sequences come from peripheral blood, collected from a patient treated with radiotherapy plus ipilimumab. This clonotype was sampled from a human donor with non-small cell lung cancer who had a complete response to radiotherapy plus ipilimumab.

For the CDR3, the DNA is TGTGCCCGGGGACTGCCGTACCAAGAGACCCAGTACTTC. Its translation is CARGLPYQETQYF. This sequence joins TRBV30 and TRBJ2-5; D might be TRBD2 (6 bases). The CDR3 consists of 13 residues. The germline V and J ends were trimmed by 8 bases and 0 bases, with 13 bases remaining between them. Germline V lookup: CDR1 GTSNPN, CDR2 SVGIG (reference sequence).